A selection of T cell receptor beta chains follows, all from one sample in a study of cytomegalovirus exposure and HLA in healthy donors. Sequenced by immunoSEQ multiplex PCR; TCRdb stores in-frame clones only, minus some. This table has 150,000 to 200,000 clones, 80% to 90% appearing once. Material for sequencing was PBMCs. The receptors were gathered from a girl between 5 and 17 years old in good health and CMV-seropositive. Each CDR3 is given with its conserved first and last residue. The D gene is left open where the match is weak. For some rows the clone size is stated as once, few or many, or as a class when expanded; others skip it.

v_call	clone_size	j_call	d_call	cdr3_nt	cdr3_aa
TRBV7-2	-	TRBJ1-5	-	TGTGCCAGCAGCTCCTCCCACCGGAATCAGCCCCAGCATTTT	CASSSSHRNQPQHF
TRBV27	-	TRBJ1-3	-	TGTGCCAGCAGTTTATCGGGCAGCTCTGGAAACACCATATATTTT	CASSLSGSSGNTIYF
TRBV5-1	-	TRBJ2-7	-	TGCGCCAGCAGCTTGTCGGAGTACGGCGGGGGCCAGTACGAGCAGTACTTC	CASSLSEYGGGQYEQYF
TRBV7-9	-	TRBJ1-1	-	TGTGCCAGCAGCTCGACAGGGAACACTGAAGCTTTCTTT	CASSSTGNTEAFF
TRBV7-6	-	TRBJ2-2	TRBD2	TGTGCCAGCAGCTCCAGGACTAGCGGCCCCACCGGGGAGCTGTTTTTT	CASSSRTSGPTGELFF
TRBV6-5	-	TRBJ2-1	-	TGTGCCAGCAGTCCTGGGACTTCGATGGCTGAGCAGTTCTTC	CASSPGTSMAEQFF
TRBV11-2	-	TRBJ2-1	-	TGTGCCAGCAGCCAGTTTAGCGGATACAATGAGCAGTTCTTC	CASSQFSGYNEQFF
TRBV7-6	-	TRBJ1-2	TRBD1	TGTGCCAGCAGCTCAGGGGGCGTCTATGGCTACACCTTC	CASSSGGVYGYTF
TRBV7-9	-	TRBJ1-2	-	TGTGCCAGCAGCTTAGGGCAAAACTATGGCTACACCTTC	CASSLGQNYGYTF
TRBV7-3	-	TRBJ2-5	-	TGTGCCAGCAGCTTACTCGGCCCGTCGGGGAATACGGAGACCCAGTACTTC	CASSLLGPSGNTETQYF
TRBV6-5	once	TRBJ1-2	-	TGTGCCAGCAGTCCGGGGTCGGATACTGCCTATGGCTACACCTTC	CASSPGSDTAYGYTF
TRBV2	-	TRBJ2-1	TRBD1	TGTGCCAGCAGTGAAAGAGACAGGGGAAGGATCCCTGGGAATGAGCAGTTCTTC	CASSERDRGRIPGNEQFF
TRBV2	-	TRBJ1-1	-	TGTGCCAGCCTTAGGGGACTTTCGAACACTGAAGCTTTCTTT	CASLRGLSNTEAFF